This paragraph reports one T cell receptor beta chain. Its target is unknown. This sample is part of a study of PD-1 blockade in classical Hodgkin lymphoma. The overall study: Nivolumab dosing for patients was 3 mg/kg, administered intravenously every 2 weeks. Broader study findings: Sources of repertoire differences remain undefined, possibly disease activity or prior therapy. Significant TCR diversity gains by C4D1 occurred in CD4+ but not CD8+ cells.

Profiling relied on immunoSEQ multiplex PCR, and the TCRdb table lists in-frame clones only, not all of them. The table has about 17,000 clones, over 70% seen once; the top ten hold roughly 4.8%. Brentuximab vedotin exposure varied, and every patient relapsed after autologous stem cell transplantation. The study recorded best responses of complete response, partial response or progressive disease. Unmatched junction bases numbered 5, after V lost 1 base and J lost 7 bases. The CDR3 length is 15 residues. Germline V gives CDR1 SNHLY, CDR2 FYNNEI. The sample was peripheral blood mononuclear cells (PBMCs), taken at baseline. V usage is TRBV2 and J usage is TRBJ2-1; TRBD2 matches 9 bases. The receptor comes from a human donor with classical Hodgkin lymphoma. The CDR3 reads CASSEVREGWNEQFF. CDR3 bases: TGTGCCAGCAGTGAAGTGCGGGAGGGCTGGAATGAGCAGTTCTTC. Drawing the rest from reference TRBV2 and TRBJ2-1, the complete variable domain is EPEVTQTPSHQVTQMGQEVILRCVPISNHLYFYWYRQILGQKVEFLVSFYNNEISEKSEIFDDQFSVERPDGSNFTLKIRSTKLEDSAMYFCASSEVREGWNEQFFGPGTRLTVL.